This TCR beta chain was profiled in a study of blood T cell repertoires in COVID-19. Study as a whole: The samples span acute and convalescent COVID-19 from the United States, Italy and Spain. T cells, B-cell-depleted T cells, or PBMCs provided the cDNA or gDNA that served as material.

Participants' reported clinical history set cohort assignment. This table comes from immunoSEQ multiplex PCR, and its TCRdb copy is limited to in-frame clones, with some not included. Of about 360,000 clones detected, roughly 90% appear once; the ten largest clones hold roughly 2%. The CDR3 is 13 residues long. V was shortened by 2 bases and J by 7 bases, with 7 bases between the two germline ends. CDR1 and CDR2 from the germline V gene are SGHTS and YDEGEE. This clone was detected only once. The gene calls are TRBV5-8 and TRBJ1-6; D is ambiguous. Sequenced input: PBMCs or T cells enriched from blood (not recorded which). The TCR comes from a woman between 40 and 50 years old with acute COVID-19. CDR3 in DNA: TGTGCCAGCAGCTTACGCAGAAATTCACCCCTCCACTTT. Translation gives CASSLRRNSPLHF.